This TCR beta chain was recovered during a study of blood T cell repertoires in COVID-19. This clone was observed once. After removal of 4 bases from V and 3 bases from J, the junction contained 20 bases not matched to a gene. The CDR3 totals 19 residues. Germline values: CDR1 MDHEN, CDR2 SYDVKM. The data were produced by immunoSEQ multiplex PCR, yet TCRdb's version contains in-frame clones alone and is incomplete. The sample records roughly 150,000 clones, 75% to 90% being singletons. This sequence joins TRBV28 and TRBJ2-7; 8 nucleotides align to TRBD1. Input material: peripheral blood. The receptor was derived from a woman in her fifties or sixties with active COVID-19. CDR3 sequence (DNA): TGTGCCAGCAGTTCACCAATTCTCGGACAGGGAAGACCTCTCTACGAGCAGTACTTC. Amino acid sequence: CASSSPILGQGRPLYEQYF.